This paragraph reports one T cell receptor (beta chain). Its antigen is still unknown. The entry originates in a study of shared clonotypes between healthy human individuals. The CDR3 is made up of 11 amino acids. The germline V gene encodes CDR1 MDHEN and CDR2 SYDVKM. After removal of 5 bases from V and 9 bases from J, the junction contained 2 bases not matched to a gene. Regarding the study as a whole: Of the naive CD4 clonotypes, about 5% were shared across several donors.

Only in-frame clones appear in the TCRdb table, and some are missing; sequencing was by immunoSEQ multiplex PCR. The repertoire holds 2 million to 2.5 million clones, with nearly 97% as singletons. The chain employs TRBV28 and TRBJ2-7; 9 bases line up with TRBD2. The specimen sequenced was naive CD4+ T cells sorted from blood. Subset indicated: CD45RA+ positively selected. This TCR derives from a young man in good health. The CDR3 protein is CASSLSGRQYF. The CDR3 DNA is TGTGCCAGCAGTCTTAGCGGGAGGCAGTACTTC.